The 14 T cell receptor beta chains below come from one sample, sequenced in a study of T cell changes during pregnancy in multiple sclerosis. The assay was immunoSEQ multiplex PCR, and TCRdb's table has in-frame clones only and misses some. The sample lists some 35,000 clones, approximately 89% occurring once. The sequencing used CD4+ T cells from peripheral blood mononuclear cells, collected after pregnancy. The receptors here all came from a female donor in good health, enrolled as a control in a pregnancy study.

The table lists this clone with a count of one. The chain employs TRBV28 and TRBJ1-1; possibly TRBD1 for D (5 bases). The CDR3 spans 18 residues. The V end was cut by 6 bases, the J end by 0 bases, with 23 bases between. Germline lookup yields CDR1 MDHEN and CDR2 SYDVKM. CDR3 sequence: CASSSIPQGLDLNTEAFF. The CDR3 region has the DNA TGTGCCAGCAGCAGCATCCCCCAGGGCTTGGACCTGAACACTGAAGCTTTCTTT.

This chain links TRBV6-4 with TRBJ2-2; TRBD1 matches 8 bases. Germline-derived CDR1 and CDR2 are MRHNA and SNTAGT. J lost 1 base, V lost 6 bases, and 1 base had no gene match. The CDR3 extends over 14 amino acids. CDR3 region: CASRQGGNTGELFF. CDR3 bases: TGTGCCAGCAGACAGGGGGGGAACACCGGGGAGCTGTTTTTT.

The chain is built from TRBV7-8 and TRBJ2-3; 8 nucleotides align to TRBD1. The CDR3 sequence is 16 residues long. V was clipped by 1 base and J by 6 bases; unmatched bases: 9. Looked up from germline, CDR1 is SGHVS and CDR2 is FQNEAQ. The CDR3 spells CASSLGRAGGFDTQYF. The CDR3 DNA is TGTGCCAGCAGCTTAGGACGGGCAGGGGGCTTTGATACGCAGTATTTT.

The chain couples TRBV7-9 to TRBJ2-2; D remains ambiguous. V lost 2 bases and J 0 bases, leaving 10 bases between the germline ends. This CDR3 is 16 amino acids long. Germline CDR1 is SEHNR and CDR2 is FQNEAQ (reference sequence). The CDR3 nucleotides are TGTGCCAGCAGCTTACGTTCACCGGCGAACACCGGGGAGCTGTTTTTT. It encodes CASSLRSPANTGELFF. Combining the CDR3 with reference TRBV7-9 and TRBJ2-2 gives the whole variable domain DTGVSQNPRHKITKRGQNVTFRCDPISEHNRLYWYRQTLGQGPEFLTYFQNEAQLEKSRLLSDRFSAERPKGSFSTLEIQRTEQGDSAMYLCASSLRSPANTGELFFGEGSRLTVL.

Written as DNA, the CDR3 is TGTGCCAGCATTTCCCGGGACAGGGGGTATAAGCAGTACTTC. Translated, it gives CASISRDRGYKQYF. The chain uses TRBV6-1 and TRBJ2-7; 11 nucleotides line up with TRBD1. The CDR3 has 14 amino acids. J was trimmed by 8 bases and V by 7 bases; bases with no gene match: 10. Germline V gene data show CDR1 as MNHNS and CDR2 as SASEGT.

This rearrangement joins TRBV6-6 to TRBJ2-3; D ambiguous. Germline lookup yields CDR1 MNHNY and CDR2 SVGAGI (reference sequence). The ends were cut back, 5 bases at V and 0 bases at J, with 15 bases in the middle. This CDR3 has 16 amino acids. For the CDR3, the DNA is TGTGCCAGCAGTGCCCTCCAACTCGCAAGCACAGATACGCAGTATTTT. Translated, it gives CASSALQLASTDTQYF.

This rearrangement joins TRBV19 to TRBJ2-3, with D possibly matching TRBD2 (5 bases). With 1 base removed from V and 1 base from J, the gap between germline ends came to 9 bases. The CDR3 runs to 15 residues. Germline V gene lookup returns CDR1 LNHDA and CDR2 SQIVND (reference sequence). The chain's CDR3 is CASSIGGRGTDTQYF. The CDR3, as DNA: TGTGCCAGTAGTATAGGTGGGCGGGGCACAGATACGCAGTATTTT.

This clone has just a few counts. The V call is TRBV19, the J call TRBJ2-1; 7 nucleotides line up with TRBD1. With V trimmed by 5 bases and J by 2 bases, 3 bases remained unmatched. The length of the CDR3 is 14 residues. CDR1 is LNHDA and CDR2 is SQIVND in the germline V gene (reference sequence). CDR3 in amino acids: CASSRGQAYNEQFF. The CDR3, as DNA: TGTGCCAGTAGTCGCGGACAGGCCTACAATGAGCAGTTCTTC.

V is TRBV6-5 and J is TRBJ2-5, with D possibly TRBD2 on 6 matching bases. V gave up 6 bases and J gave up 5 bases, with 10 bases separating them. The V gene's germline CDR1 is MNHEY and CDR2 SVGAGI. CDR3 size: 12 residues. The CDR3 here is CASSPGRETQYF. The CDR3 nucleotides read TGTGCCAGCAGCCCAGGGAGGGAGACCCAGTACTTC.

This chain joins TRBV6-5 and TRBJ1-2; 8 bases line up with TRBD1. The germline CDR1 and CDR2 sequences are MNHEY and SVGAGI. The junction had 4 bases not matched to a gene; V was cut back by 6 bases and J by 4 bases. The CDR3 is 13 residues long. DNA for the CDR3: TGTGCCAGCAGAATACAGGGGGGCTATGGCTACACCTTC. Translated, it gives CASRIQGGYGYTF.

This clone has just one count. The V call is TRBV25-1, the J call TRBJ2-3; TRBD2 matches at 8 bases. V was pared by 7 bases and J by 0 bases, with 6 bases of the junction left unmatched. The germline V gene encodes CDR1 MGHDK and CDR2 SYGVNS. CDR3 length equals 15 residues. The CDR3 region is CASKSGGASTDTQYF. CDR3 in DNA: TGTGCCAGCAAGAGCGGGGGAGCTAGCACAGATACGCAGTATTTT.

The gene calls are TRBV2 and TRBJ1-5; 7 bases are shared with TRBD1. Trimming at V came to 4 bases and at J to 3 bases, leaving 9 bases not matched to a gene. CDR3 size: 16 residues. Germline lookup yields CDR1 SNHLY and CDR2 FYNNEI. The CDR3 DNA is TGTGCCAGCAGTGTCGGTCCGGGACAGCTCAATCAGCCCCAGCATTTT. Translating it yields CASSVGPGQLNQPQHF. Drawing the rest from reference TRBV2 and TRBJ1-5, the complete variable domain is EPEVTQTPSHQVTQMGQEVILRCVPISNHLYFYWYRQILGQKVEFLVSFYNNEISEKSEIFDDQFSVERPDGSNFTLKIRSTKLEDSAMYFCASSVGPGQLNQPQHFGDGTRLSIL.

As DNA, the CDR3 is TGCAGCGTTGTTAGGGACAGAGGTCAGTTCTTC. This gives the protein CSVVRDRGQFF. This sequence joins TRBV29-1 and TRBJ2-1; 7 positions agree with TRBD1. The CDR3 sequence is 11 residues long. Germline CDR1 is SQVTM and CDR2 is ANQGSEA. Trimming cost V 4 bases and J 13 bases; bases outside gene matches: 7.

CDR3 sequence reads: CASSPARATEAFF. CDR3 sequence (DNA): TGTGCCAGCAGCCCCGCGAGAGCCACTGAAGCTTTCTTT. This chain joins TRBV7-8 and TRBJ1-1, with D uncertain. The CDR3 sequence is 13 residues long. In germline, CDR1 is SGHVS, CDR2 FQNEAQ. V dropped 5 bases and J dropped 4 bases, with 11 bases sitting between them.